The T cell receptor (beta chain) described here comes from a study of blood T cell repertoires in COVID-19. In the study overall: The cDNA or gDNA used as material had been derived from T cells, B-cell-depleted T cells, or PBMCs.

This table comes from immunoSEQ multiplex PCR, and its TCRdb copy is limited to in-frame clones, with some not included. Of 110,000 to 150,000 clones detected, over 75% appear once; the ten largest clones hold 44%. Trimming stripped 0 bases from V and 4 bases from J, with 18 bases between. The germline V gene encodes CDR1 LGHNA and CDR2 YNFKEQ. CDR3 length: 17 residues. The rearrangement uses TRBV4-2 and TRBJ1-2; D might be TRBD1 (5 bases). Material: peripheral blood. This TCR was sampled from a human donor in a cohort sampled during active COVID-19. The CDR3 region is CASSQDRQQVRVYGYTF. The CDR3 DNA sequence: TGTGCCAGCAGCCAAGACCGACAGCAAGTCCGTGTCTATGGCTACACCTTC.